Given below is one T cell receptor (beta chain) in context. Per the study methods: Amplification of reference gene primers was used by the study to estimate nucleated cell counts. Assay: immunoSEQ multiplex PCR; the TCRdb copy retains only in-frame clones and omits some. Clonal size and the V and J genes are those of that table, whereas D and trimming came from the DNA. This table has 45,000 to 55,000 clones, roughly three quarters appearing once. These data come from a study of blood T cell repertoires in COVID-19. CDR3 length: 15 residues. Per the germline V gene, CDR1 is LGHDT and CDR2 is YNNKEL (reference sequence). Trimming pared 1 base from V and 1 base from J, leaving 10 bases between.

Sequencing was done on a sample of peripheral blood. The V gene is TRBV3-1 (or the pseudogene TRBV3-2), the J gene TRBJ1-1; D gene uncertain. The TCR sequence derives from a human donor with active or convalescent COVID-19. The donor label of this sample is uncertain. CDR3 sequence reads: CASSQGSAGNTEAFF. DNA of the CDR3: TGTGCCAGCAGCCAAGGGTCGGCAGGGAACACTGAAGCTTTCTTT.